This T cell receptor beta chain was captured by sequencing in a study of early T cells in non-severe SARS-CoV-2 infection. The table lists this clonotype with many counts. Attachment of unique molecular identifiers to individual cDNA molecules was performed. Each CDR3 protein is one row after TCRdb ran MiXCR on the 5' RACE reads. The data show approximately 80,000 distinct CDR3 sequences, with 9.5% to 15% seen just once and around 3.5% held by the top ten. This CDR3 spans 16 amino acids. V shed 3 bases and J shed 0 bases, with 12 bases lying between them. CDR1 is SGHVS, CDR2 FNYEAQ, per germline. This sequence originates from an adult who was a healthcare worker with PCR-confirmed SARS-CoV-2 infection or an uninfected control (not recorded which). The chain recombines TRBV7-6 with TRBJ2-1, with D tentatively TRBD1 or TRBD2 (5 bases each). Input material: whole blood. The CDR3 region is CASSLYGGISYNEQFF. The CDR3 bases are TGTGCCAGCAGCTTGTATGGGGGAATCTCCTACAATGAGCAGTTCTTC.